The rows below give T cell receptor beta chains drawn from one sample of a study of cytotoxic CD8 clonotypes in ibrutinib-treated CLL. This table comes from immunoSEQ multiplex PCR, and its TCRdb copy is limited to in-frame clones, with some not included. Among 52,000 or so clones listed, over 80% were seen once. The sample was PBMCs, taken after 24 months of ibrutinib treatment. The receptor source for this set is a human donor with chronic lymphocytic leukemia. Both conserved end residues are part of each CDR3. A D gene is named only where the DNA matches it firmly. For some rows the clone size is stated as once, few or many, or as a class when expanded; others skip it.

TGTGCCAGCAGCCCGGGGATGTACTATGGCTACACCTTC	CASSPGMYYGYTF	TRBV14	TRBJ1-2	-	-
TGCGCCAGCAGCTTAAGTAGCGGGCCCGGGAACGAGCAGTACTTC	CASSLSSGPGNEQYF	TRBV5-1	TRBJ2-7	TRBD2	few
TGTGCCAGCAGCTTAGTCGAACAGGGGGACGGAAACACCATATATTTT	CASSLVEQGDGNTIYF	TRBV7-2	TRBJ1-3	TRBD1	-
TGTGCCAGCAGCCCCCGACTAGCGGGGGGTAACTCCTACAATGAGCAGTTCTTC	CASSPRLAGGNSYNEQFF	TRBV7-6	TRBJ2-1	TRBD2	few
TGTGCCAGCAGCTTAGCTTCCAGGCTGGGCGGCTACACCTTC	CASSLASRLGGYTF	TRBV7-8	TRBJ1-2	-	-
TGCAGCGTTCTACTAGCGGGAGAAGTAAACATTCAGTACTTC	CSVLLAGEVNIQYF	TRBV29-1	TRBJ2-4	TRBD2	-
TGTGCCACAGGACAGGGGAACGAGCAGTACTTC	CATGQGNEQYF	TRBV6-5	TRBJ2-7	TRBD1	-
TGTGCCAGCAGTGAAGCGTGGCAGGGGGCCTACTATGGCTACACCTTC	CASSEAWQGAYYGYTF	TRBV6-1	TRBJ1-2	TRBD1	-
TGTGCCAGCCGGACAGGGACAGATACGCAGTATTTT	CASRTGTDTQYF	TRBV6-6	TRBJ2-3	TRBD1	-
TGTGCCAGTAGTATCAATCTACAGGTTTCAACCGAAGCTTTCTTT	CASSINLQVSTEAFF	TRBV19	TRBJ1-1	-	-
TGTGCCAGAAGCGTGACAGGGGGCGGTCAGCCCCAGCATTTT	CARSVTGGGQPQHF	TRBV5-3	TRBJ1-5	TRBD1	-
TGCGCCAGCAGCCCCCAGGGGGGGGCAGGGAACACTGAAGCTTTCTTT	CASSPQGGAGNTEAFF	TRBV5-1	TRBJ1-1	TRBD1	-
TGTGCCAGCAGCGTAGCGGATGCCTCCTACAATGAGCAGTTCTTC	CASSVADASYNEQFF	TRBV9	TRBJ2-1	-	-
TGTGCTAGTGCGATTTCCGGGGGGGGCACTGAAGCTTTCTTT	CASAISGGGTEAFF	TRBV12-5	TRBJ1-1	-	-
TGTGCCAGCAGTGAAACTGAGGACAACTATGGCTACACCTTC	CASSETEDNYGYTF	TRBV25-1	TRBJ1-2	-	-
TGTGCCAGCAGCTTAATAGGGGGAATCTACGAGCAGTACTTC	CASSLIGGIYEQYF	TRBV7-6	TRBJ2-7	-	-
TGTGCCAGCAGTGAAGGACGGATCTCTGGGGCCAACGTCCTGACTTTC	CASSEGRISGANVLTF	TRBV2	TRBJ2-6	-	-
TGTGCCAGCAGGCCCACAGGGTCTAACAATCAGCCCCAGCATTTT	CASRPTGSNNQPQHF	TRBV6-5	TRBJ1-5	-	-
TGTGCCAGTAGTGCGACAGGGGGCTATGACTATGGCTACACCTTC	CASSATGGYDYGYTF	TRBV19	TRBJ1-2	TRBD1	-
TGTGCCTGTCTCAGATACAATGAGCAGTTCTTC	CACLRYNEQFF	TRBV30	TRBJ2-1	-	-
TGTGCCAGCAGCGCGCCCACGACAGGGATCTATGGCTACACCTTC	CASSAPTTGIYGYTF	TRBV2	TRBJ1-2	TRBD1	-
TGTGCCAGCAGTGAGCGGGACGGGAGGGATACGCAGTATTTT	CASSERDGRDTQYF	TRBV28	TRBJ2-3	TRBD2	-
TGTGCCAGCAGCTTGGACGGCTACGAGCAGTACTTC	CASSLDGYEQYF	TRBV5-6	TRBJ2-7	-	once
TGCGCCAGCAGCTTCCTGCATCTGAATGAGCAGTTCTTC	CASSFLHLNEQFF	TRBV5-1	TRBJ2-1	-	-
TGCGCCAGCAGTGAGTCTCCGATGGAAAAACTGTTTTTT	CASSESPMEKLFF	TRBV10-2	TRBJ1-4	-	-
TGTGCCAGCAGCTTAACTAGCGGGGTCAATGAGCAGTTCTTC	CASSLTSGVNEQFF	TRBV11-1	TRBJ2-1	TRBD2	-
TGTGCCAGTAGTATTCAGACAGGGGGTAGCAATCAGCCCCAGCATTTT	CASSIQTGGSNQPQHF	TRBV19	TRBJ1-5	TRBD1	-
TGCAGCGTTGAAGAACCAGGGCGGTTCGGCTACACCTTC	CSVEEPGRFGYTF	TRBV29-1	TRBJ1-2	-	once